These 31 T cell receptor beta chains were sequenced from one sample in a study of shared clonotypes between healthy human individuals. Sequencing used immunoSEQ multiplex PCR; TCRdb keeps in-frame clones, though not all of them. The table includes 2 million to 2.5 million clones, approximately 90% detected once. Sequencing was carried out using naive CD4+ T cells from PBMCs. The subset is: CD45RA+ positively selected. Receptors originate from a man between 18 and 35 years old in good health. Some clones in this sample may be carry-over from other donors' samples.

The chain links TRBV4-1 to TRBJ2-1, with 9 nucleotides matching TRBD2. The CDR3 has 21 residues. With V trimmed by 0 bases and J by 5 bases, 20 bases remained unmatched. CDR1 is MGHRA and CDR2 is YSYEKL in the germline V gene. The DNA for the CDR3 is TGCGCCAGCAGCCAAGATGTGGTAGGGCTAGCGGGAAGATTAGCCCACAATGAGCAGTTCTTC. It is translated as CASSQDVVGLAGRLAHNEQFF.

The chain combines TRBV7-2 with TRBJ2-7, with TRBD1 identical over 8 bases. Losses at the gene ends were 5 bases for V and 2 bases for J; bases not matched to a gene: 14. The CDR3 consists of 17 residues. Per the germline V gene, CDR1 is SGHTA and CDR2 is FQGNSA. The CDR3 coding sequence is TGTGCCAGCAGCCCTACAAGCCAGGGGGCATATACCTACGAGCAGTACTTC. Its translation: CASSPTSQGAYTYEQYF.

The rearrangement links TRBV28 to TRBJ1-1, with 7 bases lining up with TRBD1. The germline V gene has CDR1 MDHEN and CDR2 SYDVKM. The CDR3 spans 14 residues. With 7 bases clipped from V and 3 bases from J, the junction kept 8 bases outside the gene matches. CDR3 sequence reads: CASIPWDSYTEAFF. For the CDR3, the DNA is TGTGCCAGCATCCCCTGGGACAGTTACACTGAAGCTTTCTTT.

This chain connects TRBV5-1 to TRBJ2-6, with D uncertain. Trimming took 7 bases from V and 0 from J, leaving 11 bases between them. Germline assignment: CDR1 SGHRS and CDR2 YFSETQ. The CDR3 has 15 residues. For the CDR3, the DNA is TGCGCCAGCGGGCTTATCCCCTCTGGGGCCAACGTCCTGACTTTC. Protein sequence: CASGLIPSGANVLTF.

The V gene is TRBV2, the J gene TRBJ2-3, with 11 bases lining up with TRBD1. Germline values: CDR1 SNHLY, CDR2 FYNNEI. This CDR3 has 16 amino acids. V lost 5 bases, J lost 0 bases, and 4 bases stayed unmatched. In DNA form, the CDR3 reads TGTGCCAGCAGTCCGGACAGGGGGCTCAGCACAGATACGCAGTATTTT. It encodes CASSPDRGLSTDTQYF.

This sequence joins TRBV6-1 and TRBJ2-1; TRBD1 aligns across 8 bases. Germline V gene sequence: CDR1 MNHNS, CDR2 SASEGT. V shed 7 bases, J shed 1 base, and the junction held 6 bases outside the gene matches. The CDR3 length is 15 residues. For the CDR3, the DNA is TGTGCCAGCAAACCACGACAGGGGTCCTACAATGAGCAGTTCTTC. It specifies CASKPRQGSYNEQFF.

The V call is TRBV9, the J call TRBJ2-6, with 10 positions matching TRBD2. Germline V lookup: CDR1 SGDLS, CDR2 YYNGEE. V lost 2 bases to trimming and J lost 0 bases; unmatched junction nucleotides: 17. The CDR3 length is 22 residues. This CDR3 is CASSVGPLAGVVRGSGANVLTF. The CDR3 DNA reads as TGTGCCAGCAGCGTCGGTCCCCTAGCGGGAGTGGTTCGTGGCTCTGGGGCCAACGTCCTGACTTTC.

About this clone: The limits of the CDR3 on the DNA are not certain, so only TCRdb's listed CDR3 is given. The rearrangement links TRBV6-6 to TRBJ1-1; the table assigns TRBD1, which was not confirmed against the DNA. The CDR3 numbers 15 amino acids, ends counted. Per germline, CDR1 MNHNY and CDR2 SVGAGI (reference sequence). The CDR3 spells CASSSGQGRDTEAFF.

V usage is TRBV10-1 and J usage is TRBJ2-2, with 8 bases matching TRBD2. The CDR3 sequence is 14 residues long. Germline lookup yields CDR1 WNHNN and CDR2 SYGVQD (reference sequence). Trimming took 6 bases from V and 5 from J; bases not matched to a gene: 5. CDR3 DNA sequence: TGCGCCAGCAGCCCGGGACTAGTAACCGGGGAGCTGTTTTTT. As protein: CASSPGLVTGELFF.

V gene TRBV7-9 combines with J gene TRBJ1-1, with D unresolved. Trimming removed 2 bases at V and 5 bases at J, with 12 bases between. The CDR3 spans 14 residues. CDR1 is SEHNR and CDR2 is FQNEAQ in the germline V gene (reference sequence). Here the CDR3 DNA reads TGTGCCAGCAGCTTAAGGCCGGGATGGACTGAAGCTTTCTTT. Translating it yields CASSLRPGWTEAFF.

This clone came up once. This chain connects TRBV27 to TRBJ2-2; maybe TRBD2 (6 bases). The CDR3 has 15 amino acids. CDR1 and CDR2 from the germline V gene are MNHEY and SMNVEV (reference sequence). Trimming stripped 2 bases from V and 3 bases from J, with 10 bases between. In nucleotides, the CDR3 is TGTGCCAGCAGTTTACGGAGGGCCGACACCGGGGAGCTGTTTTTT. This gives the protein CASSLRRADTGELFF.

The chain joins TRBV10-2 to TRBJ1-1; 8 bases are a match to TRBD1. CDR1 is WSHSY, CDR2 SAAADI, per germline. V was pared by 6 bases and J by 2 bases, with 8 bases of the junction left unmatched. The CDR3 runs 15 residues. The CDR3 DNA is TGCGCCAGCAGGGATGGACAGGGACTTAACACTGAAGCTTTCTTT. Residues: CASRDGQGLNTEAFF.

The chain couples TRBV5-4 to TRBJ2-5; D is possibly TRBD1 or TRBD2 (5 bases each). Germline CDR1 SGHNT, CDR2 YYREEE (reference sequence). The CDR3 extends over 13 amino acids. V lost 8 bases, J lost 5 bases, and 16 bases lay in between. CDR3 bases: TGTGCCAGTGGGGGTCTTGGTGGGGAGACCCAGTACTTC. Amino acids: CASGGLGGETQYF.

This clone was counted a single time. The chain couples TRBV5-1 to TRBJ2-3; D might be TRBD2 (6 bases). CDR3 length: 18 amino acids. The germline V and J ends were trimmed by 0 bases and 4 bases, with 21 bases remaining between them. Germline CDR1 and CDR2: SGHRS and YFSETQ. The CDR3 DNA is TGCGCCAGCAGCTTGGTTGGTAGCGGTCGCACTGTCGCAGATACGCAGTATTTT. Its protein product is CASSLVGSGRTVADTQYF.

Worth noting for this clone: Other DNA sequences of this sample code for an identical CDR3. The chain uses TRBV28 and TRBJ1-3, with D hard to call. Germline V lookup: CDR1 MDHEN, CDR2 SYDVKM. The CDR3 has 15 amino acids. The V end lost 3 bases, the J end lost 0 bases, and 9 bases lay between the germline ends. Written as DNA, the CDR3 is TGTGCCAGCAGTTTCGGCGGATACTCTGGAAACACCATATATTTT. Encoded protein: CASSFGGYSGNTIYF.

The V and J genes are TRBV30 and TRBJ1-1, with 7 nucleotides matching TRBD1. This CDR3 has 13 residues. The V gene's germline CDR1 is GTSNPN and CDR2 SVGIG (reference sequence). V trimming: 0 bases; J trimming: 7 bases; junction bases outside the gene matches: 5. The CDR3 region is CAWSVSDRLEAFF. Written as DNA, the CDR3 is TGTGCCTGGAGTGTTTCGGACAGGCTTGAAGCTTTCTTT.

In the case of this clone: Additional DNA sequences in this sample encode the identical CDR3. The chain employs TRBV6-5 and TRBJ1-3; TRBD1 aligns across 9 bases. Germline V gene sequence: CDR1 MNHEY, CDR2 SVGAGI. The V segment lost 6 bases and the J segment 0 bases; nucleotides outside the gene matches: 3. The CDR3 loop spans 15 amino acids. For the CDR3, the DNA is TGTGCCAGCAGCGCGACAGGGGGCTCTGGAAACACCATATATTTT. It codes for CASSATGGSGNTIYF.

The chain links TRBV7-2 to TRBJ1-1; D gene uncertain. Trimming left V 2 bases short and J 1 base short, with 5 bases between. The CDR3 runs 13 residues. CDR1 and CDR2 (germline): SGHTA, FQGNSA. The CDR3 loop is CASSLWSNTEAFF. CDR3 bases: TGTGCCAGCAGCTTATGGTCGAACACTGAAGCTTTCTTT.

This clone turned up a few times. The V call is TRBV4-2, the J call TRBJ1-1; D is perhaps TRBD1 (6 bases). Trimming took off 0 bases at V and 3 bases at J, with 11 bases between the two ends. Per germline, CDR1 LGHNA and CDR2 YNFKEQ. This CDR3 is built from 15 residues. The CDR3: CASSQEARGDTEAFF. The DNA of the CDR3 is TGTGCCAGCAGCCAAGAGGCCAGGGGCGACACTGAAGCTTTCTTT.

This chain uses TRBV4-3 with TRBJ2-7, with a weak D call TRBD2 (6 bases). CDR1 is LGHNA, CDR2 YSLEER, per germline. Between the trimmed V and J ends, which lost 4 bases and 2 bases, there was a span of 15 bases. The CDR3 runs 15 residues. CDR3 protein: CASSRHRAGTYEQYF. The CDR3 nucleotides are TGCGCCAGCAGCCGACACCGGGCGGGGACCTACGAGCAGTACTTC.

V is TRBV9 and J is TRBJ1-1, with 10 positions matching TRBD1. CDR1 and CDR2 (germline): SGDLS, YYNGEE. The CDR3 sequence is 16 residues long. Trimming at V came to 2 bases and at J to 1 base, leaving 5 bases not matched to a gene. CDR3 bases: TGTGCCAGCAGCGTTCGGGACAGGGGCTCGAACACTGAAGCTTTCTTT. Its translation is CASSVRDRGSNTEAFF.

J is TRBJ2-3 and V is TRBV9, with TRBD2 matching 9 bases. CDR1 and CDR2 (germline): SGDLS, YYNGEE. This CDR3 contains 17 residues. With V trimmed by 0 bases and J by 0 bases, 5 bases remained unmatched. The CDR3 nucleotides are TGTGCCAGCAGCGTAGGGGCTAGCGGGGCTAGCACAGATACGCAGTATTTT. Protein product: CASSVGASGASTDTQYF.

In nucleotides, the CDR3 is TGTGCCAGCAGTGAATTGGGGCAGTTTGAAGCTTTCTTT. It specifies CASSELGQFEAFF. The J gene is TRBJ1-1, the V gene TRBV6-1; tentatively, D is TRBD1 (5 bases). Trimming took 2 bases from V and 7 from J, leaving 11 bases between them. Germline V gene sequence: CDR1 MNHNS, CDR2 SASEGT. The CDR3 sequence is 13 residues long.

This CDR3 is CASRTSGRAYEQYF. The DNA of the CDR3 is TGTGCCAGCAGAACTAGCGGGAGGGCCTACGAGCAGTACTTC. The genes are TRBV6-1 and TRBJ2-7; TRBD2 aligns across 13 bases. V lost 6 bases, J lost 2 bases, and 1 base stayed unmatched. This CDR3 comprises 14 residues. Germline values: CDR1 MNHNS, CDR2 SASEGT.

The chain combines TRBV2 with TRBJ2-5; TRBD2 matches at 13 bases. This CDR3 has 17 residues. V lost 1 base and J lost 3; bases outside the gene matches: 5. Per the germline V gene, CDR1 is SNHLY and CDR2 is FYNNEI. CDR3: CASSEVWTSGRKETQYF. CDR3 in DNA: TGTGCCAGCAGTGAAGTTTGGACTAGCGGGAGAAAAGAGACCCAGTACTTC.

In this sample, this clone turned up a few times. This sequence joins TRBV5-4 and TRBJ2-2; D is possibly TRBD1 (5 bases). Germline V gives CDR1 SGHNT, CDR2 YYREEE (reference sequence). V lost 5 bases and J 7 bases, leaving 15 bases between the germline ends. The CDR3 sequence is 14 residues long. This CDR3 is CASRNTGSGGELFF. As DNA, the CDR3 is TGTGCCAGCAGAAACACAGGCTCGGGCGGGGAGCTGTTTTTT.

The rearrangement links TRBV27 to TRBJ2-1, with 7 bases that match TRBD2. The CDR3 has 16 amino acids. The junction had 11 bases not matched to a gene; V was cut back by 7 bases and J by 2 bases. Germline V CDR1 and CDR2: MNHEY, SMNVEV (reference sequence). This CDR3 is CASTGRGRSTYNEQFF. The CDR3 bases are TGTGCCAGCACGGGCCGCGGGAGAAGTACCTACAATGAGCAGTTCTTC.

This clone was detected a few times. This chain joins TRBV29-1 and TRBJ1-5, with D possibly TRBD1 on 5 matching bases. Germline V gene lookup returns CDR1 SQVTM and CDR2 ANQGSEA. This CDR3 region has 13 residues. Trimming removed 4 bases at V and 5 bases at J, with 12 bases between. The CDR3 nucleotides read TGCAGCGTTGCGGCAGGGATTGATCAGCCCCAGCATTTT. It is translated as CSVAAGIDQPQHF.

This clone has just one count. The DNA for the CDR3 is TGTGCCAGCAGCCCGCTTCGGTTTGGAACTACACCGAACACTGAAGCTTTCTTT. Protein sequence: CASSPLRFGTTPNTEAFF. V is TRBV9 and J is TRBJ1-1, with no clear D. CDR3 length: 18 amino acids. Per germline, CDR1 SGDLS and CDR2 YYNGEE. Trimming left V 4 bases short and J 1 base short, with 23 bases between.

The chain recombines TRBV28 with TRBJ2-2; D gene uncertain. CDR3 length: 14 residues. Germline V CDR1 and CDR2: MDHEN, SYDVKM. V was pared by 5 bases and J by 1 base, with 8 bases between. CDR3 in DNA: TGTGCCAGCAGTACCAGGCGGAACACCGGGGAGCTGTTTTTT. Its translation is CASSTRRNTGELFF.

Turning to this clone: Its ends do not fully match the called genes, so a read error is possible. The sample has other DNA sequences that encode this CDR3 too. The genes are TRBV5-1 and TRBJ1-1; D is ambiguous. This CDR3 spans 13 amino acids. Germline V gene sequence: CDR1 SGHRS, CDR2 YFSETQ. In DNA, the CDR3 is TGTGCCAGCAGCTTGGCCGTCAGCACTGAAGCTTTCTTT. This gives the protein CASSLAVSTEAFF. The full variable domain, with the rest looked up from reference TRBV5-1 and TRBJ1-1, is KAGVTQTPRYLIKTRGQQVTLSCSPISGHRSVSWYQQTPGQGLQFLFEYFSETQRNKGNFPGRFSGRQFSNSRSEMNVSTLELGDSALYLCASSLAVSTEAFFGQGTRLTVV.